This TCR beta chain appears in the sequencing data of a study of chemoradiotherapy in HPV16-positive cancers (dated by TCRdb to between 2021 and 2024). The study in broad terms: Candidate HPV-specific T-cell clones and common TCR motifs were defined by functional T-cell assays performed on cells from a couple of HPV16-positive patients. The study asked whether T-cell immunity against the HPV oncoproteins E6 and E7 changes during chemoradiotherapy and whether it affects survival. Next, the candidate HPV-specific TCRs and motifs were followed in TCR repertoires from over 85 patients with HPV-related cancers. On the study overall, not on this receptor specifically: Among HPV16-positive patients, expansion of HPV-responsive T cells during chemoradiotherapy was associated with better recurrence-free survival. Expansion of candidate HPV-specific clones and E7-related TCR motifs was observed in the tumor microenvironment during treatment, whereas no such expansion was observed for non-HPV-specific T cells. The survival association was reported for HPV16-positive patients, and the functional definition of HPV-specific T cells was derived from only a couple of HPV16-positive patients.

Library construction relied on the immunoSEQ multiplex PCR assay. TCRdb retrieved this table from immuneACCESS and kept in-frame rearrangements only. Not all clones are present; in checked studies, unresolved V genes account for under half, and no reason is known for the remainder. This sample comprises approximately 23,000 clones, around 67% of them detected only once. The ten largest clones capture 2.6% of the sample. Because repertoires were sampled repeatedly during chemoradiotherapy, clonal expansion in the tumor microenvironment could be followed. As regards this clone: Its antigen remains undetermined. Per-nucleotide qualities are absent, and no much larger clonotype sits a single base away.

The sequence was collected from a human donor with HPV-associated anogenital cancer. This material was collected from a patient who underwent chemoradiotherapy.

The bases read TGTGCCAGCAGCTTAGGCGGGAGCACTGAAGCTTTCTTT. Translated, this is CASSLGGSTEAFF. The rearranged segments are TRBV7-9 and TRBJ1-1, with the D gene not clear enough to name. Its CDR3 holds 13 amino acids, cysteine through phenylalanine. Only the CDR3 part of the read is kept: 39 bases, read in frame from the first base. The germline V gene (reference sequence) supplies CDR1 SEHNR and CDR2 FQNEAQ. At the junction V is shortened by 1 base and J by 4 bases, with 7 bases in between.